The 18 T cell receptor beta chains listed next were all sequenced from one sample in a study of identical twins. TCRdb recomputed calls from the 5' RACE reads with MiXCR, one row per CDR3 protein. This repertoire shows about 280,000 distinct CDR3 sequences, roughly 8.6% found once; its top ten account for less than 2.5%. The data also belong to a second study, concerning yellow fever vaccine responses in identical twins.

Sequenced sample: memory (CD45RO+) T cells sorted from blood. These receptors all come from a woman between 18 and 29 years old in good health.

This clonotype was found a few times. This rearrangement joins TRBV5-6 to TRBJ2-7, with TRBD1 as a possible D gene (6 bases). The CDR3 consists of 16 residues. Germline CDR1 is SGHDT and CDR2 is YYEEEE. The V and J ends lost 4 bases and 2 bases respectively, with 19 bases between them. CDR3: CASSRMDSLQPYEQYV. CDR3 nucleotides: TGTGCCAGCAGCAGAATGGACAGCCTACAGCCCTACGAGCAGTACGTC.

In this sample, this clonotype turned up many times. This chain links TRBV28 with TRBJ2-7, with 7 positions matching TRBD2. The CDR3 is 14 amino acids. V trimming: 8 bases; J trimming: 3 bases; junction bases outside the gene matches: 10. CDR1 is MDHEN, CDR2 SYDVKM, per germline. CDR3: CASPRGGVGYEQYF. The CDR3 DNA is TGTGCCAGCCCCCGGGGAGGGGTGGGCTACGAGCAGTACTTC.

This chain joins TRBV6-2 or TRBV6-3 and TRBJ2-2, with 9 bases matching TRBD2. Losses at the gene ends were 0 bases for V and 5 bases for J; bases not matched to a gene: 10. Germline V gene sequence: CDR1 MNHEY, CDR2 SVGEGT. The CDR3 consists of 18 residues. Here the CDR3 DNA reads TGTGCCAGCAGTTACTCGAAGCGGGAGGCCCGCCTGACCGGGGAGCTGTTTTTT. Protein: CASSYSKREARLTGELFF.

The V call is TRBV6-1, the J call TRBJ1-1, with D perhaps TRBD1 (5 bases). The CDR3 contains 17 residues. CDR1 is MNHNS, CDR2 SASEGT, per germline. Trimming pared 8 bases from V and 1 base from J, leaving 23 bases between. As DNA, the CDR3 is TGTGCCAGCTCCGTACAGGCTACCCCGGGGCCGAACACTGAAGCTTTCTTT. Its protein is CASSVQATPGPNTEAFF.

With respect to this clonotype: It may be a read error: a sequence one base away is much more abundant. The chain has TRBV11-2 and TRBJ2-2; a weak D match, TRBD2 (5 bases). The CDR3 spans 13 residues. The germline gives CDR1 SGHAT, CDR2 FQNNGV. CDR3 coding DNA: TGTGCCAGCAGCTTAGTAATAGCCGGGGAGCTGATTTTT. Translated, it gives CASSLVIAGELIF. Based on the CDR3 plus reference TRBV11-2 and TRBJ2-2, the full variable domain is EAGVAQSPRYKIIEKRQSVAFWCNPISGHATLYWYQQILGQGPKLLIQFQNNGVVDDSQLPKDRFSAERLKGVDSTLKIQPAKLEDSAVYLCASSLVIAGELIFGEGSRLTVL.

This clonotype has ten or more counts. The rearrangement joins TRBV24-1 to TRBJ2-1; tentative D call: TRBD1 (5 bases). Germline-derived CDR1 and CDR2 are KGHDR and SFDVKD. The CDR3 spans 15 residues. Deletions cut 2 bases from V and 2 bases from J, with 9 bases between. The CDR3 DNA follows: TGTGCCACCAGTGATTCAAGGGGTCCCTACAATGAGCAGTTCTTC. Residues: CATSDSRGPYNEQFF.

This clonotype has only a few counts. The chain carries TRBV27 and TRBJ2-7; 9 bases are a match to TRBD1. The germline CDR1 and CDR2 sequences are MNHEY and SMNVEV (reference sequence). The CDR3 is made up of 16 amino acids. J gave up 2 bases and V 5 bases, and 10 bases lay outside the gene matches. The CDR3 sequence: CASSPKPGQGAYEQYV. The DNA for the CDR3 is TGTGCCAGCAGTCCAAAACCGGGACAGGGAGCCTACGAGCAGTACGTC.

This chain links TRBV28 with TRBJ2-7, with 7 bases identical to TRBD1. The CDR3 length is 14 residues. V trimming: 3 bases; J trimming: 4 bases; junction bases outside the gene matches: 6. CDR1 is MDHEN, CDR2 SYDVKM, per germline. CDR3 DNA: TGTGCCAGCAGTTTTTGGGACAGCTTATACGAGCAGTACTTC. The encoded protein is CASSFWDSLYEQYF.

The rearrangement links TRBV5-1 to TRBJ2-3; D perhaps matches TRBD1 (6 bases). This CDR3 is built from 17 residues. V was shortened by 4 bases and J by 0 bases, with 18 bases between the two germline ends. Germline-derived CDR1 and CDR2 are SGHRS and YFSETQ. CDR3 sequence reads: CASSPNPQGSSTDTQYF. The CDR3 DNA is TGCGCCAGCAGCCCGAACCCACAGGGCTCTAGCACAGATACGCAGTATTTT.

The rearrangement links TRBV20-1 to TRBJ2-5; 13 positions match TRBD2. The V and J ends lost 6 bases and 0 bases, in that order; junction bases with no gene match: 4. This CDR3 contains 15 residues. Germline loops: CDR1 DFQATT, CDR2 SNEGSKA (reference sequence). The DNA for the CDR3 is TGCAGTGCAAACGGACTAGCGGGAGACCAAGAGACCCAGTACTTC. Protein: CSANGLAGDQETQYF.

This clonotype showed up just a few times. The gene calls are TRBV10-3 and TRBJ1-4, with TRBD1 as a possible D gene (5 bases). V lost 6 bases to trimming and J lost 5 bases, with 16 bases between them. The CDR3 has 15 residues. CDR1 is ENHRY, CDR2 SYGVKD, per germline. CDR3 region: CAISERDVQNEKLFF. Here the CDR3 DNA reads TGTGCCATCAGCGAACGGGACGTCCAAAATGAAAAACTGTTTTTT.

This clonotype has at least ten counts. This chain links TRBV5-1 with TRBJ2-7; 9 nucleotides line up with TRBD2. With V trimmed by 4 bases and J by 3 bases, 8 bases remained unmatched. This CDR3 has 15 amino acids. In germline, CDR1 is SGHRS, CDR2 YFSETQ. As DNA, the CDR3 is TGCGCCAGCAGCCCGCTGGCGGGAGGGAACTACGAGCAGTACTTC. Encoded protein: CASSPLAGGNYEQYF.

This clonotype has only a few counts. The chain links TRBV21-1 to TRBJ2-7; TRBD2 is taken as the D call from the table, unchecked against the DNA. TRBV21-1 is listed as a pseudogene. CDR3 length: 15 residues. CDR3 residues: CASSKREADCYEQYV. CDR3 DNA sequence: TGTGCCAGCAGCAAGAGGGAGGCGGATTGCTACGAGCAGTACGTC.

This clonotype was detected many times. The chain carries TRBV5-1 and TRBJ1-4, with 9 bases lining up with TRBD1. The CDR3 runs to 14 residues. Per germline, CDR1 SGHRS and CDR2 YFSETQ. The J segment lost 7 bases and the V segment lost 4 bases, leaving 5 bases of the junction unmatched. CDR3: CASSRDRVGEKLFF. As DNA, the CDR3 is TGCGCCAGCAGCCGGGACAGGGTTGGTGAAAAACTGTTTTTT.

This clonotype was seen only a few times. V and J are TRBV20-1 and TRBJ1-2, with D perhaps TRBD1 (5 bases). Germline values: CDR1 DFQATT, CDR2 SNEGSKA (reference sequence). This CDR3 has 13 residues. Trimming cost V 6 bases and J 4 bases, with 15 bases left between them. CDR3 region: CSANIQAGYGYTF. The DNA for the CDR3 is TGCAGTGCCAACATACAGGCGGGCTATGGCTACACCTTC.

The rearrangement uses TRBV6-5 and TRBJ2-1; 8 bases fit TRBD1. The V gene's germline CDR1 is MNHEY and CDR2 SVGAGI. Losses at the gene ends were 1 base for V and 3 bases for J; bases not matched to a gene: 5. This CDR3 region has 16 residues. The CDR3: CASSYLPTGDYNEQFF. The CDR3 DNA reads TGTGCCAGCAGTTACTTACCGACAGGGGACTACAATGAGCAGTTCTTC.

V usage is TRBV28 and J usage is TRBJ2-4; D unresolved. Germline V CDR1 and CDR2: MDHEN, SYDVKM. The CDR3 consists of 14 residues. V lost 7 bases and J lost 4, with 14 bases in between. The CDR3: CASMPKLGKNIQYF. CDR3 DNA: TGTGCCAGCATGCCGAAATTAGGGAAAAACATTCAGTACTTC.

The DNA of the CDR3 is TGCAGTGCTAGAGGGGGGGGCAACTTAGAGACCCAGTACTTC. Amino acids: CSARGGGNLETQYF. The V call is TRBV20-1, the J call TRBJ2-5; TRBD2 might be the D (7 bases). This CDR3 region has 14 residues. Trimming removed 1 base from V and 4 bases from J, with 13 bases in between. Germline CDR1 and CDR2: DFQATT and SNEGSKA (reference sequence).